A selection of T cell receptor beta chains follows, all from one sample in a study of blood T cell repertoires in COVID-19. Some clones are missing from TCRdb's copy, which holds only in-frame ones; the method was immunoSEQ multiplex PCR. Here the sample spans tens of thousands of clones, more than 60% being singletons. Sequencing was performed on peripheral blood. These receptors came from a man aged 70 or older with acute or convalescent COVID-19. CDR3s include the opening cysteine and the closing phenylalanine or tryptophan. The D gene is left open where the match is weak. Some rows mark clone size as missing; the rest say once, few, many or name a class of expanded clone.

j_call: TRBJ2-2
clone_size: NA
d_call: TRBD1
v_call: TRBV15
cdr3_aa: CATSSLVGQGVDTGELFF
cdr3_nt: TGTGCCACCAGCAGCCTGGTGGGACAGGGGGTAGACACCGGGGAGCTGTTTTTT

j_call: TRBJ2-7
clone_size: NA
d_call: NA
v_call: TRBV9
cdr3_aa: CASGPGISYEQYF
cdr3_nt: TGTGCCAGCGGTCCCGGGATCTCCTACGAGCAGTACTTC

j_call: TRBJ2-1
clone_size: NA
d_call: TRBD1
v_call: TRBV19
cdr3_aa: CASTPDRSYNEQFF
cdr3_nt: TGTGCCAGTACCCCGGACAGGTCCTACAATGAGCAGTTCTTC

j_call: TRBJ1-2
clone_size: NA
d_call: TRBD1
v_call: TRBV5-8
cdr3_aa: CASSSWTGKEGYTF
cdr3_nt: TGTGCCAGCAGCTCCTGGACAGGGAAGGAAGGCTACACCTTC

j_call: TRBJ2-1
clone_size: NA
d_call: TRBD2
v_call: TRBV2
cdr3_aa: CASSEGSGGSYNEQFF
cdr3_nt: TGTGCCAGCAGTGAAGGGTCCGGGGGGTCCTACAATGAGCAGTTCTTC

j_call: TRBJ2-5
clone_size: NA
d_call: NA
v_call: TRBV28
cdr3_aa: CASSSSGNAETQYF
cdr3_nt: TGTGCCAGCAGTTCCTCAGGGAACGCCGAGACCCAGTACTTC

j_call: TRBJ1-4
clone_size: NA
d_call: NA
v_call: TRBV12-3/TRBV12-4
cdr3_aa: CASNRQSEKLFF
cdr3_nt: TGTGCCAGCAATCGACAGAGTGAAAAACTGTTTTTT

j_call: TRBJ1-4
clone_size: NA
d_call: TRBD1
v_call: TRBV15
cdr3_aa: CATSRETGVDEKLFF
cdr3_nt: TGTGCCACCAGCAGAGAAACAGGGGTAGATGAAAAACTGTTTTTT

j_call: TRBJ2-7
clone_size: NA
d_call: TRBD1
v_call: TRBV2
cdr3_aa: CASSTGQGAYEQYF
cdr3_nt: TGTGCCAGCAGTACGGGGCAGGGGGCCTACGAGCAGTACTTC

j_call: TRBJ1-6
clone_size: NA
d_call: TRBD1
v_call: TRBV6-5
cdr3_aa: CASGRDSSYNSPLHF
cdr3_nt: TGTGCCAGCGGAAGGGACAGCTCCTATAATTCACCCCTCCACTTT

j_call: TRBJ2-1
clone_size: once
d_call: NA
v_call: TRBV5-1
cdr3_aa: CASSSPEQEDGGSYNEQFF
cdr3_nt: TGCGCCAGCAGCTCCCCCGAGCAGGAGGATGGCGGCTCCTACAATGAGCAGTTCTTC

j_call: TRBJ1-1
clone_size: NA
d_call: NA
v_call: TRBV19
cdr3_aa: CASSIESPGNTEAFF
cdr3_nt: TGTGCCAGTAGTATAGAGAGCCCAGGGAACACTGAAGCTTTCTTT

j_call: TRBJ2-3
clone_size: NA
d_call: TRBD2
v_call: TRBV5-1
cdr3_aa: CASSLDTSGGLLDTQYF
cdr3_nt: TGCGCCAGCAGCTTGGATACTAGCGGGGGGTTACTAGATACGCAGTATTTT

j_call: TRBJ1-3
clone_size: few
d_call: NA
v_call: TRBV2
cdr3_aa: CASIGGAGSGNTIYF
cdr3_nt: TGTGCCAGCATCGGAGGGGCAGGGAGTGGAAACACCATATATTTT

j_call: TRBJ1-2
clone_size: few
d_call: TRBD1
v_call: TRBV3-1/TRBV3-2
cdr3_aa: CASSPRTGRGSYGYTF
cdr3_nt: TGTGCCAGCAGCCCGAGGACAGGGAGGGGAAGCTATGGCTACACCTTC

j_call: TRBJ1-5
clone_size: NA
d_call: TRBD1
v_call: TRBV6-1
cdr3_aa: CASSEGGQHNQPQHF
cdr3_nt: TGTGCCAGCAGCGAAGGGGGACAGCACAATCAGCCCCAGCATTTT

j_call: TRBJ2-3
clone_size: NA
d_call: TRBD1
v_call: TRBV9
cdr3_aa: CASSVTGTGRITDTQYF
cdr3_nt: TGTGCCAGCAGCGTAACGGGGACAGGCCGAATCACAGATACGCAGTATTTT

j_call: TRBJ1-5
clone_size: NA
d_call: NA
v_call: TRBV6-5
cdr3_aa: CATQWASNQPQHF
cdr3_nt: TGTGCCACCCAGTGGGCAAGCAATCAGCCCCAGCATTTT

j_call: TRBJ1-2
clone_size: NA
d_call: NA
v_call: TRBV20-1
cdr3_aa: CSVGRGYTF
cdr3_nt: TGCAGTGTGGGGCGCGGCTACACCTTC

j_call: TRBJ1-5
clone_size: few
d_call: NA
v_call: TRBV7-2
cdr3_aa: CASSLMLTGNQPQHF
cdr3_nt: TGTGCCAGCAGCTTAATGCTAACGGGCAATCAGCCCCAGCATTTT

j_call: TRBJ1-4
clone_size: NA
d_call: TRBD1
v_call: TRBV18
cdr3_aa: CASSLGQPEKLFF
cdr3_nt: TGTGCCAGCTCACTGGGACAGCCAGAAAAACTGTTTTTT

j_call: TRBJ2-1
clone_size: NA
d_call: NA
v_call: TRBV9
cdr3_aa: CASSVGGLAYEQFF
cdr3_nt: TGTGCCAGCAGCGTAGGAGGTCTAGCTTATGAGCAGTTCTTC

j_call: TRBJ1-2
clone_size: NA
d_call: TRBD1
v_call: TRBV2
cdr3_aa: CASSPSTVDRESTF
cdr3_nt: TGTGCCAGCTCTCCCTCGACCGTAGACAGGGAGAGCACCTTC

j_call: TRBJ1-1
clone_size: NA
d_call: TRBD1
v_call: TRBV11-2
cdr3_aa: CASSLKAGGTEAFF
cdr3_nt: TGTGCCAGCAGCTTAAAGGCAGGGGGAACTGAAGCTTTCTTT

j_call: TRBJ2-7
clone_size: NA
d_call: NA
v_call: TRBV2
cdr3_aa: CASSQDTYEQYF
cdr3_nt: TGTGCCAGCAGCCAAGACACCTACGAGCAGTACTTC

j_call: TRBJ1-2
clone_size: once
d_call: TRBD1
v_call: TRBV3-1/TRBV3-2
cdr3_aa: CASSQDLGRGQGGYTF
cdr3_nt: TGTGCCAGCAGCCAAGATCTAGGCAGGGGGCAAGGAGGCTACACCTTC

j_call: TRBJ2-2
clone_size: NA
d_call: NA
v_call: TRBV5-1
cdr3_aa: CASSLGGVPGELFF
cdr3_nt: TGCGCCAGCAGCTTGGGGGGGGTCCCCGGGGAGCTGTTTTTT

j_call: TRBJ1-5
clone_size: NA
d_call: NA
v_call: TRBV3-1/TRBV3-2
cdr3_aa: CASSLGLNQPQHF
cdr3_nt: TGTGCCAGCAGCCTGGGCCTCAATCAGCCCCAGCATTTT

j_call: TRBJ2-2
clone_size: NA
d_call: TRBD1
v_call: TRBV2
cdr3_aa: CASRAGQGYGGELFF
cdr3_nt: TGTGCCAGCAGGGCCGGACAGGGGTACGGCGGGGAGCTGTTTTTT

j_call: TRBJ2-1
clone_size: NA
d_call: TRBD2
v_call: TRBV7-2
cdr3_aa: CASSLAGLAGYNEQFF
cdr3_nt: TGTGCCAGCAGCTTAGCGGGACTAGCGGGGTACAATGAGCAGTTCTTC

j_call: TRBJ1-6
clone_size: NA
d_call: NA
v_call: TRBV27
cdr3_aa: CASSLFQGTPSPLHF
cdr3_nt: TGTGCCAGCAGTTTATTCCAGGGAACACCTTCACCCCTCCACTTT

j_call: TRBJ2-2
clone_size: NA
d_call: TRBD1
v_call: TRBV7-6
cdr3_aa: CASSLKTGGNTGELFF
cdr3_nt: TGTGCCAGCAGCCTTAAGACAGGGGGCAACACCGGGGAGCTGTTTTTT

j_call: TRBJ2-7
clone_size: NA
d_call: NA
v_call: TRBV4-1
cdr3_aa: CASSQDIQALWEQYF
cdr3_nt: TGCGCCAGCAGCCAAGATATACAGGCCTTATGGGAGCAGTACTTC

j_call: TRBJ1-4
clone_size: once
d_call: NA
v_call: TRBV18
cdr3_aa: CASSPFRTVDEKLFF
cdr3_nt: TGTGCCAGCTCACCATTTAGGACAGTGGATGAAAAACTGTTTTTT

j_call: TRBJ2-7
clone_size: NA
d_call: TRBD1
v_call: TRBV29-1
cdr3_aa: CSVTGDPTYEQYF
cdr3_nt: TGCAGCGTGACAGGGGACCCGACCTACGAGCAGTACTTC

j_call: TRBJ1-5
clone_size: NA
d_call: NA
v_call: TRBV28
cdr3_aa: CASSLDSNQPQHF
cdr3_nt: TGTGCCAGCAGTTTGGACAGTAATCAGCCCCAGCATTTT

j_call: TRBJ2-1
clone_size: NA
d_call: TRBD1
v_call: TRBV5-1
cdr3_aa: CASRSVDRGLSEEQFF
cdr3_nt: TGCGCCAGCAGGTCCGTCGACAGGGGTCTATCGGAGGAGCAGTTCTTC

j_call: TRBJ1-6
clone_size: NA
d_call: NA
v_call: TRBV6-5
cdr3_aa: CASSPPSNSPLHF
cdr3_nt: TGTGCCAGCAGCCCCCCCTCTAATTCACCCCTCCACTTT

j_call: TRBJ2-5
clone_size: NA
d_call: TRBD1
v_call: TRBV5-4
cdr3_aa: CASSLQGRKETQYF
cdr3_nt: TGTGCCAGCAGCCTACAGGGGCGAAAAGAGACCCAGTACTTC

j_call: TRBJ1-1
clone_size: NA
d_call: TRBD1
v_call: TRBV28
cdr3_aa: CASSPGTGFTEAFF
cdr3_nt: TGTGCCAGCAGTCCCGGGACAGGGTTTACTGAAGCTTTCTTT

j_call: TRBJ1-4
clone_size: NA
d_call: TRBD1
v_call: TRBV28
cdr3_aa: CASRKPGTARTGNEKLFF
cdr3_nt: TGTGCCAGCAGGAAACCCGGGACAGCGAGAACTGGTAATGAAAAACTGTTTTTT

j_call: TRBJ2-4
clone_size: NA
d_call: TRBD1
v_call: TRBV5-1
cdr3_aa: CASSWTGQNIQYF
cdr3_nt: TGCGCCAGCAGCTGGACAGGGCAGAACATTCAGTACTTC

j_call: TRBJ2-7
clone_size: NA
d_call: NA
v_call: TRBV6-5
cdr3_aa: CASTSRGIFYEQYF
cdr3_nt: TGTGCCAGCACCTCCCGGGGAATTTTCTACGAGCAGTACTTC

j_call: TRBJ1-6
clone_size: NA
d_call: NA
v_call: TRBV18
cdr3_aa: CASSPGQGNSPLHF
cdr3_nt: TGTGCCAGCTCACCAGGCCAGGGAAATTCACCCCTCCACTTT

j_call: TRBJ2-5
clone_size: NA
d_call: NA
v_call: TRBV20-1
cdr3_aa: CSASKGGGRQTETQYF
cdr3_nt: TGCAGTGCTAGTAAGGGCGGGGGCCGCCAAACAGAGACCCAGTACTTC

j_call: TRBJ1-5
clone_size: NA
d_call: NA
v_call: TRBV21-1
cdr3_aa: CASSNLGQGARNQPQHF
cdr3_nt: TGTGCCAGCAGCAATCTCGGACAGGGGGCTCGAAATCAGCCCCAGCATTTT

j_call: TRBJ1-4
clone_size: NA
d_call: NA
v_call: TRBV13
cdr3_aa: CASSPRGGSEKLFF
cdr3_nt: TGTGCCAGCAGCCCCCGGGGGGGTAGTGAAAAACTGTTTTTT

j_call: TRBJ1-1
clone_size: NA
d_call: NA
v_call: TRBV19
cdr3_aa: CASSSRVSNTEAFF
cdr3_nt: TGTGCCAGTAGTTCCCGGGTTTCGAACACTGAAGCTTTCTTT

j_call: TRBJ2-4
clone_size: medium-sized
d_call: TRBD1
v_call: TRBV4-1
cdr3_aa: CASSRGTGGGHIQYF
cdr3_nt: TGCGCCAGCAGCCGAGGGACAGGGGGAGGGCACATTCAGTACTTC

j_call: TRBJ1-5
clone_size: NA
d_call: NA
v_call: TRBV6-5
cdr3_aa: CASMEGNQPQHF
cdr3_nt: TGTGCCAGCATGGAGGGGAATCAGCCCCAGCATTTT

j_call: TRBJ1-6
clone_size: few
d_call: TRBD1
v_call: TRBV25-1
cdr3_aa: CASRGQTDNSPLHF
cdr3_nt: TGTGCCAGCAGGGGACAGACGGATAATTCACCCCTCCACTTT

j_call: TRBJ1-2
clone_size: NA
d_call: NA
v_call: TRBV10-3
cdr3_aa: CAISEVFSEIYGYTF
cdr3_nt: TGTGCCATCAGTGAGGTCTTTTCTGAGATCTATGGCTACACCTTC